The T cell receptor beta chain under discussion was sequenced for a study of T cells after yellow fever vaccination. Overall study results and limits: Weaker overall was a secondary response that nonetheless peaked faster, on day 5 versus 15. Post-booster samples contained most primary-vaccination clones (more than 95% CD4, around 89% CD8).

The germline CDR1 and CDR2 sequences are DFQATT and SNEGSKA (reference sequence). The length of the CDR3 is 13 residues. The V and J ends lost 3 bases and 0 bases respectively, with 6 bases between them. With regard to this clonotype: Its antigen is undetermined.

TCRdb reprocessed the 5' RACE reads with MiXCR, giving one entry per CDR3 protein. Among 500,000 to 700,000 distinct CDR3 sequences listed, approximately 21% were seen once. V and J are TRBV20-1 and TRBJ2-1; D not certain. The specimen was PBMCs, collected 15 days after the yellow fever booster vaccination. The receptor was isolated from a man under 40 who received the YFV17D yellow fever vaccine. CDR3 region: CSASGISYNEQFF. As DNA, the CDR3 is TGCAGTGCTAGCGGAATCTCCTACAATGAGCAGTTCTTC.